Described below is a single T cell receptor (beta chain) sequence and its context. The antigen is undetermined. Sequenced by immunoSEQ multiplex PCR; TCRdb stores in-frame clones only, minus some. The sample lists 55,000 to 80,000 clones; roughly 80% were seen once. Per germline, CDR1 SGHRS and CDR2 YFSETQ. The CDR3 extends over 13 amino acids. Trimming took off 3 bases at V and 12 bases at J, with 16 bases between the two ends. These data belong to a study of T cell responses to AZD1222 COVID-19 vaccine. Looking at the study overall: Second-dose intervals near 4 or 12 weeks were combined. Study conclusions and caveats: Clonal diversity may have been underestimated, and the donors were mostly white British, with more females than males. Repertoire sampling happened only post peak T cell response. Vaccine-associated CD4 TCRs spanned spike, dominant at 160-218 and 743-854.

V is TRBV5-1 and J is TRBJ2-1, with D possibly being TRBD1 (5 bases). Source: peripheral blood, taken on day 0 of AZD1222 vaccination. The clonotype originates from an adult in good health. The DNA for the CDR3 is TGCGCCAGCAGCTCCTCCTTTACAGGCGCGCAGTTCTTC. Its protein is CASSSSFTGAQFF.